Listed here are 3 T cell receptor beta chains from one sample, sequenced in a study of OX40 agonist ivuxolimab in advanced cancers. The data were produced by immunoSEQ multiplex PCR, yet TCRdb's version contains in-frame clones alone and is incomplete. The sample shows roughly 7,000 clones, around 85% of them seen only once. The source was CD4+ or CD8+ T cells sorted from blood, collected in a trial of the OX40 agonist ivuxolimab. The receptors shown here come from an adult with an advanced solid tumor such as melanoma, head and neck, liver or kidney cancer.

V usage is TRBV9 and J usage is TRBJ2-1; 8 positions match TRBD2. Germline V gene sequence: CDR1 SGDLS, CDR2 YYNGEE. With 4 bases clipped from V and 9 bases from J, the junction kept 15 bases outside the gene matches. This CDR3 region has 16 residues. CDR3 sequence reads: CASSPHPGTGGLEQFF. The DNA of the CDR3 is TGTGCCAGCAGCCCCCACCCTGGAACGGGGGGGCTTGAGCAGTTCTTC.

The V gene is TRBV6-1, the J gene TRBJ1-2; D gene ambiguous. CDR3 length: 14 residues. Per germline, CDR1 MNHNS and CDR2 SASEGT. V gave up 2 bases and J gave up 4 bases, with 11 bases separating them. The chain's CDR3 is CASSERQEPYGYTF. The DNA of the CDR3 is TGTGCCAGCAGTGAACGGCAGGAGCCCTATGGCTACACCTTC.

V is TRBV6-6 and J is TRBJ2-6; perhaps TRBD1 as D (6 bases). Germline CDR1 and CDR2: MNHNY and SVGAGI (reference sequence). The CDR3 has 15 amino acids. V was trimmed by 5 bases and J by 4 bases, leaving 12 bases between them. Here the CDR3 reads CASSAPGVGANVLTF. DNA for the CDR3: TGTGCCAGCAGTGCGCCAGGGGTAGGGGCCAACGTCCTGACTTTC.